This T cell receptor beta chain is from a study of T cell responses to AZD1222 COVID-19 vaccine. Sequencing was performed with immunoSEQ multiplex PCR; in TCRdb, only in-frame clones are kept and a portion is missing. Of some 130,000 clones listed, roughly nine tenths are singletons. Trimming shortened V by 4 bases and J by 5 bases, and 17 bases separated the two germline ends. Germline-derived CDR1 and CDR2 are LGHNA and YNFKEQ. The CDR3 sequence is 16 residues long. The chain joins TRBV4-2 to TRBJ1-4, with D possibly TRBD1 on 5 matching bases. Sequenced here: peripheral blood, sampled on day 0 of AZD1222 vaccination. The sequence was obtained from an adult in good health. The CDR3 is CASSLRRGTGNEKLFF. Written as DNA, the CDR3 is TGTGCCAGCAGCCTCCGTCGGGGGACCGGGAATGAAAAACTGTTTTTT.